This T cell receptor beta chain stems from a study of blood T cells in healthy people across ages. This clonotype was seen only once. Its antigen is still unknown. The use of a sample-barcoded 5' primer and a J-beta primer mix characterized a second PCR of roughly 7 to 11 cycles. Using its own MiXCR run on the 5' RACE reads, TCRdb lists one record per CDR3 protein. The data show roughly 700,000 distinct CDR3 sequences, with roughly 50% seen just once and around 32% held by the top ten. General study points: Across the age range, TCR beta diversity per million T cells fell in a roughly linear way.

Material for sequencing was blood. This TCR was recovered from an older woman in good health.

CDR3 DNA sequence: TGTGCCAGCAGTTACGTTGGGGGGAGAGCCAAAAACATTCAGTACTTC. This sequence encodes CASSYVGGRAKNIQYF. The chain has TRBV6-2 or TRBV6-3 and TRBJ2-4, with D possibly matching TRBD2 (6 bases). In germline, CDR1 is MNHEY, CDR2 SVGEGT. The CDR3 length is 16 residues. Trimming removed 2 bases at V and 0 bases at J, with 11 bases between.